This TCR beta chain was recovered during a study of cytomegalovirus exposure and HLA in healthy donors. The study's findings and limits: Rarity marked most TCR sequences, yet some public TCRs occurred in many donors. A later analysis found most CMV-associated TCR beta chains apparently HLA-restricted.

The PCR contained 60 Vbeta and 13 Jbeta primers. Produced via immunoSEQ multiplex PCR; TCRdb's table is partial and in-frame only. The repertoire has about 90,000 clones, about 80% of them found once; the top ten carry 0.57%. Germline-derived CDR1 and CDR2 are ENHRY and SYGVKD. The CDR3 totals 14 residues. Unmatched junction bases numbered 6, after V lost 10 bases and J lost 1 base. Comments on this clone: Its target is not known.

The chain joins TRBV10-3 to TRBJ2-2; 7 bases fit TRBD2. The sequenced sample was PBMCs. The sequence was collected from a man in his thirties or forties in good health and CMV-seronegative. CDR3 sequence (DNA): TGTGCCACCCCAGCTAGCGGGAACACCGGGGAGCTGTTTTTT. Translated: CATPASGNTGELFF.